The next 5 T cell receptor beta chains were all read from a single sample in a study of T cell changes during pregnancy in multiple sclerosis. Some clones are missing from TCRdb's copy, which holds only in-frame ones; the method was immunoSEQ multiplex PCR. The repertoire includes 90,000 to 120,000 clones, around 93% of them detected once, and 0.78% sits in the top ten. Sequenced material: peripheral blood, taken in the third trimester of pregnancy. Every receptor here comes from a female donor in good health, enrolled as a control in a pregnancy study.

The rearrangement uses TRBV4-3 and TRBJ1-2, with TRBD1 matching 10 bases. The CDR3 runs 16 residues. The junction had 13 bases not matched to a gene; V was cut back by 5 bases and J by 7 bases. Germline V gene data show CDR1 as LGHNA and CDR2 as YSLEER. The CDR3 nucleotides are TGCGCCAGCAGCTCTTTAGACAGGGGGCGATCGGGTGGCTACACCTTC. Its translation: CASSSLDRGRSGGYTF.

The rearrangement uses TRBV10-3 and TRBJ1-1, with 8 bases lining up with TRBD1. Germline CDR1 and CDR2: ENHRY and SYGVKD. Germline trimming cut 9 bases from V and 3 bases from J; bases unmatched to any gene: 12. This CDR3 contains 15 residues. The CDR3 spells CAMSKAGGADTEAFF. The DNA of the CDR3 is TGTGCCATGTCAAAGGCAGGGGGCGCAGACACTGAAGCTTTCTTT.

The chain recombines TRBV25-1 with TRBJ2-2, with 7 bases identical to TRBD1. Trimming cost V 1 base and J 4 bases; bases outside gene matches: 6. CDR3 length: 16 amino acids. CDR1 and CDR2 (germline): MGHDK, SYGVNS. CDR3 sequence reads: CASSEWGTATTGELFF. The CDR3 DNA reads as TGTGCCAGCAGTGAATGGGGGACAGCCACCACCGGGGAGCTGTTTTTT.

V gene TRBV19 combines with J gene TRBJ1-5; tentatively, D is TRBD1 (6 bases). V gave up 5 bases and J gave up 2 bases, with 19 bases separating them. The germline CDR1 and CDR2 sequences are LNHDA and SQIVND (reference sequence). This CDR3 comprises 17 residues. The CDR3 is CASSFVSGGTGNQPQHF. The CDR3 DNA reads TGTGCCAGTAGTTTCGTTAGTGGGGGCACGGGCAATCAGCCCCAGCATTTT. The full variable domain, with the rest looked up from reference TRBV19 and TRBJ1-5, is DGGITQSPKYLFRKEGQNVTLSCEQNLNHDAMYWYRQDPGQGLRLIYYSQIVNDFQKGDIAEGYSVSREKKESFPLTVTSAQKNPTAFYLCASSFVSGGTGNQPQHFGDGTRLSIL.

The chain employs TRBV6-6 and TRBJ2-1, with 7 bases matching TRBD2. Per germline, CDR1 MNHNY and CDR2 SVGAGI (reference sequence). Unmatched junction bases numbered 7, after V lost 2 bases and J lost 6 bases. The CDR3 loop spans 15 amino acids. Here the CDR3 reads CASSYRASGSNEQFF. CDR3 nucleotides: TGTGCCAGCAGTTACAGGGCTAGCGGATCCAATGAGCAGTTCTTC.